This T cell receptor (beta chain) was captured by sequencing in a study of T cells in Graves' hyperthyroidism and ophthalmopathy. This clonotype was recorded many times. At least 3 on the Clinical Activity Score was recorded for ophthalmopathy patients, who also had NOSPECS grade at least 4 and duration under 3 months. This CDR3 region has 14 residues. Trimming removed 5 bases from V and 6 bases from J, with 16 bases in between. Germline V lookup: CDR1 MDHEN, CDR2 SYDVKM. Researchers took RNA transcripts and amplified the TCR beta CDR3 regions from them. With the HTBI primer set, the TCR CDR3 went through a first round of RT-PCR. TCRdb recomputed calls from the multiplex PCR reads with MiXCR, one row per CDR3 protein. The sample has roughly 500,000 distinct CDR3 sequences, 24% seen once; the top ten hold 11%.

The chain combines TRBV28 with TRBJ1-1, with D possibly TRBD1 on 5 matching bases. Sequences were obtained from blood. The receptor comes from a woman in her twenties or thirties with Graves' ophthalmopathy. Here the CDR3 DNA reads TGTGCCAGCAGTAGCAATACAGGTTCTGCTGAAGCTTTCTTT. Protein sequence: CASSSNTGSAEAFF.